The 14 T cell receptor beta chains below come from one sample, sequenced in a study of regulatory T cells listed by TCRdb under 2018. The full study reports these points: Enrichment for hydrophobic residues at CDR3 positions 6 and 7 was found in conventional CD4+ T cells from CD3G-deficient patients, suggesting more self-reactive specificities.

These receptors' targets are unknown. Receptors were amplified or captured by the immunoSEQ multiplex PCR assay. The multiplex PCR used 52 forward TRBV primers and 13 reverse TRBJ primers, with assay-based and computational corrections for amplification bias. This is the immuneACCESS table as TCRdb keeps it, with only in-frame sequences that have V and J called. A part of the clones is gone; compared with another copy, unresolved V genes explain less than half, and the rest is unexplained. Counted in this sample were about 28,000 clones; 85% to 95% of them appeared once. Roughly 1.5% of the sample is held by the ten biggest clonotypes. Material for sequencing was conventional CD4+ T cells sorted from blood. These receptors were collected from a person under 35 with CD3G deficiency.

CDR3 in DNA: TGTGCCAGCAGTGAAAACCCGGCAGGCTCCTACGAGCAGTACTTC. Translation: CASSENPAGSYEQYF. The chain links TRBV6-1 to TRBJ2-7, with D unresolved. Germline loops: CDR1 MNHNS, CDR2 SASEGT. V lost 2 bases, J lost 0 bases, and 11 bases lay in between. There are 15 residues in the CDR3.

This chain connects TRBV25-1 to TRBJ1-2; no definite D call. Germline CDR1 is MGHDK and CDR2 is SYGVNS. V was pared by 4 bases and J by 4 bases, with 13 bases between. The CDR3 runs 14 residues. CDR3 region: CASSVPYTFYGYTF. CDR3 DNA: TGTGCCAGCAGTGTACCTTATACTTTCTATGGCTACACCTTC.

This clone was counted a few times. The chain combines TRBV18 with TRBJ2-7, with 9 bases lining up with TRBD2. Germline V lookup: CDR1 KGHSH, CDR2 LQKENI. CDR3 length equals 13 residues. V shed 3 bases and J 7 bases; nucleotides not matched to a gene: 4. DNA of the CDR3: TGTGCCAGCTCACCCGGACTAGCGAGGGAGCAGTACTTC. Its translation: CASSPGLAREQYF.

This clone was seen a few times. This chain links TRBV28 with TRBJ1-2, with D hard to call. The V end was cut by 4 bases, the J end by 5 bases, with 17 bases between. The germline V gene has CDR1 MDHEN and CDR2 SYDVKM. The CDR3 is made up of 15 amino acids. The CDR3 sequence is CASSSPRGRRYGYTF. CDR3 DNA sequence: TGTGCCAGCAGTTCCCCCCGGGGTCGAAGATATGGCTACACCTTC.

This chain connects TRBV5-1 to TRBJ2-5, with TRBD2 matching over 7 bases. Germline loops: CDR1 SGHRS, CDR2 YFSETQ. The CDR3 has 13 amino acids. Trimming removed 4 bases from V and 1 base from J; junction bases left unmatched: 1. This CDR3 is CASSRTSQETQYF. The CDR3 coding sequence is TGCGCCAGCAGCCGGACTAGCCAAGAGACCCAGTACTTC.

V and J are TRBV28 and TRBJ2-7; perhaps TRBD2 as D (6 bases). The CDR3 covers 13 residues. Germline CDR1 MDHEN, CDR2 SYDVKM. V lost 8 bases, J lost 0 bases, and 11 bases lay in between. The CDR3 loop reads CASGRTVSYEQYF. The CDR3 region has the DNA TGTGCCAGCGGGAGGACGGTCTCCTACGAGCAGTACTTC.

The CDR3 region is CASSAQDYGYTF. The DNA of the CDR3 is TGTGCCAGCAGTGCCCAAGACTATGGCTACACCTTC. The V gene is TRBV28, the J gene TRBJ1-2; no clear D gene. Germline values: CDR1 MDHEN, CDR2 SYDVKM. The CDR3 is 12 residues long. Trimming left V 5 bases short and J 3 bases short, with 7 bases between.

CDR3 in amino acids: CASSLPGLAVYNEQFF. The CDR3, as DNA: TGTGCCAGCAGTTTGCCGGGACTAGCGGTTTACAATGAGCAGTTCTTC. The chain is built from TRBV28 and TRBJ2-1; 11 bases match TRBD2. The germline gives CDR1 MDHEN, CDR2 SYDVKM. V dropped 3 bases and J dropped 4; count of bases not matched to a gene: 5. The CDR3 runs to 16 residues.

CDR3 coding DNA: TGTGCCAGTAGGGGTGATCGACTTTACACCGGGGAGCTGTTTTTT. Its protein is CASRGDRLYTGELFF. This chain uses TRBV19 with TRBJ2-2; D is unresolved. Trimming took off 6 bases at V and 3 bases at J, with 14 bases between the two ends. CDR1 is LNHDA, CDR2 SQIVND, per germline (reference sequence). This CDR3 region has 15 residues.

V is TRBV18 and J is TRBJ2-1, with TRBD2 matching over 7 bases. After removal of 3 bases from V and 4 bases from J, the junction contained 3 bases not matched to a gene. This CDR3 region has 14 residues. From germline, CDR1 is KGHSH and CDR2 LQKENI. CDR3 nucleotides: TGTGCCAGCTCACCCAGCGGGGATTACAATGAGCAGTTCTTC. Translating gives CASSPSGDYNEQFF.

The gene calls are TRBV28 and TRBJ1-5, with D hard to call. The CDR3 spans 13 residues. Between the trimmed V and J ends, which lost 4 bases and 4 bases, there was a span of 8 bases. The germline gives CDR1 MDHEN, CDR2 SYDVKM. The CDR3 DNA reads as TGTGCCAGCAGTTCCTCCCGGAATCAGCCCCAGCATTTT. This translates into CASSSSRNQPQHF.

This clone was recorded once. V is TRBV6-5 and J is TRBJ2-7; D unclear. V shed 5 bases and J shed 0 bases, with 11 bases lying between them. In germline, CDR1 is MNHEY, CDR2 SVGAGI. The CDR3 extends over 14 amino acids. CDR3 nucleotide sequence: TGTGCCAGCAGTGGGCCGGAACACTCCTACGAGCAGTACTTC. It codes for CASSGPEHSYEQYF.

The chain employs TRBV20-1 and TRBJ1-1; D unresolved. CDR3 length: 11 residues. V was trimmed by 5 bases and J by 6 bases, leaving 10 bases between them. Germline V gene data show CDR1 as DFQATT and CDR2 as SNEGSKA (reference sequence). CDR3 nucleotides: TGCAGTGCTCCCGGCGAGGCTGAAGCTTTCTTT. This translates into CSAPGEAEAFF.

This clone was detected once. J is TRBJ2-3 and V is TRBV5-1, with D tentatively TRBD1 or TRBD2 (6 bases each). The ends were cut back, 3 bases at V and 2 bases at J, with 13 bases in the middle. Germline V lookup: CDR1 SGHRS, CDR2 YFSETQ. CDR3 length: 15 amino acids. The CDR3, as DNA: TGCGCCAGCAGCTGGAGGGGGGACTCCACAGATACGCAGTATTTT. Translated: CASSWRGDSTDTQYF.